This TCR beta chain was found in a study of graft-versus-host responses after intestinal transplantation. On the study more broadly: Following induction with anti-thymocyte globulin, all recipients were given tacrolimus and steroids for around three years.

Study results and limitations: Graft-donor T cell macrochimerism coincided with high graft-versus-host to host-versus-graft clonal ratios in allografts. Recipient marrow harbored GvH clones, some of which surfaced first in ileum or blood.

Assay: immunoSEQ multiplex PCR; the TCRdb copy retains only in-frame clones and omits some. The table includes about 13,000 clones, approximately 84% detected once. With V trimmed by 3 bases and J by 4 bases, 6 bases remained unmatched. Germline CDR1 reads SGHNT; CDR2 reads YYREEE (reference sequence). This CDR3 spans 14 amino acids. In regard to this clone: As yet, its antigen is unknown.

Sequencing was performed on PBMCs, taken after intestinal transplantation. The genes are TRBV5-4 and TRBJ2-7; 8 nucleotides match TRBD1. The TCR was taken from a human patient who received an intestinal transplant, so some T cells may come from the graft donor. The CDR3 loop reads CASSSTGQAYEQYF. In nucleotides, the CDR3 is TGTGCCAGCAGCTCGACGGGACAGGCTTACGAGCAGTACTTC.